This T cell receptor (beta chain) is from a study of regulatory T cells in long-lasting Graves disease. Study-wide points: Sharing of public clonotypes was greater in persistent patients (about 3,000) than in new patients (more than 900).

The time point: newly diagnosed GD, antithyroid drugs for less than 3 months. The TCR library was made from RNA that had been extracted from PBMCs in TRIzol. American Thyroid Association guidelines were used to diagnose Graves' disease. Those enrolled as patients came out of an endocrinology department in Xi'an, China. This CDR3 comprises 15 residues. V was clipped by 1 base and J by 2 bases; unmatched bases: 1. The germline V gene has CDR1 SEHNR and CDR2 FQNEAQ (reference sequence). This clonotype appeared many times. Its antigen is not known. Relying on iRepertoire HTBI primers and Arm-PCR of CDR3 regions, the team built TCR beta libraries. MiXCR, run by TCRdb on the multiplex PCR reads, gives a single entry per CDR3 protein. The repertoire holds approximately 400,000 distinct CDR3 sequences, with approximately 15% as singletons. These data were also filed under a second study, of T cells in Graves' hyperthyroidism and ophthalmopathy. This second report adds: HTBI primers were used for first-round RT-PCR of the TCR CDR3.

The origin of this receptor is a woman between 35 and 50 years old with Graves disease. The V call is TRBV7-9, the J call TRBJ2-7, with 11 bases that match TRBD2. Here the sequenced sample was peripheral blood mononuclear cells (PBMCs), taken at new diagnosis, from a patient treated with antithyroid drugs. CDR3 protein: CASSLVAGGPYEQYF. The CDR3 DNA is TGTGCCAGCAGCTTAGTAGCGGGAGGGCCCTACGAGCAGTACTTC.